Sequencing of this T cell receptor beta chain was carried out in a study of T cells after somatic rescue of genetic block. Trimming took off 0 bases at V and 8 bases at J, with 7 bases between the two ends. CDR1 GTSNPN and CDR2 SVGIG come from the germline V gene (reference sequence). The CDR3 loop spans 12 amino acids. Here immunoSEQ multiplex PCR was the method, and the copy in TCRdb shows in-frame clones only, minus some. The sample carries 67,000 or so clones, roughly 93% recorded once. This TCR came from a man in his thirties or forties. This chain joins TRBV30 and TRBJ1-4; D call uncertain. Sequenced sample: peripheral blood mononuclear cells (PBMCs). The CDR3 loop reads CAWSVFAEKLFF. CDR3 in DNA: TGTGCCTGGAGTGTCTTCGCCGAAAAACTGTTTTTT.